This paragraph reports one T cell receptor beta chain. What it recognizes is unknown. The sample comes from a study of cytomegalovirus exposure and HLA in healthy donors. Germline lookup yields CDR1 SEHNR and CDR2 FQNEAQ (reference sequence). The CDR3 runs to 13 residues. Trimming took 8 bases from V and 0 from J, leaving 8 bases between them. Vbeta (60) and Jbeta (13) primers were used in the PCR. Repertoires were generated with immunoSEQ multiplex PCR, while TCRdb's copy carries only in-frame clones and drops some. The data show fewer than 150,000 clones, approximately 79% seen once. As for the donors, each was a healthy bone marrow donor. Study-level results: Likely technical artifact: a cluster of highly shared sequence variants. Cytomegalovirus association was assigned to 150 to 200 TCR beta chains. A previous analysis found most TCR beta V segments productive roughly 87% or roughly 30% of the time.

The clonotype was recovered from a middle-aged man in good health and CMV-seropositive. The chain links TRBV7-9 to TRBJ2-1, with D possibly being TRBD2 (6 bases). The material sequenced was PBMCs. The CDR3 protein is CASAGSSYNEQFF. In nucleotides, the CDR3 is TGTGCCAGCGCGGGAAGCTCCTACAATGAGCAGTTCTTC.